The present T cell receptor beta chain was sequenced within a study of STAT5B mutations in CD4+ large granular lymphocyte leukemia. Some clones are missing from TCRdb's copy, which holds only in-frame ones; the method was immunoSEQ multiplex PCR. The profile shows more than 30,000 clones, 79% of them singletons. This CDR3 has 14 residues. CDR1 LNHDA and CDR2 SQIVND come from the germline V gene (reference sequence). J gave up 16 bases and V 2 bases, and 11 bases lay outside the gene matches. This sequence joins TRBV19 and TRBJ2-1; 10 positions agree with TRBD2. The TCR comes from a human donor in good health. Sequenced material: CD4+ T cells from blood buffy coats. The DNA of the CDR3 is TGTGCCAGTAGTATAAACCTAGCGGGGGCCGTTTGTTTCTTC. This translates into CASSINLAGAVCFF.